This TCR beta chain was captured by sequencing in a study of beta chain features in type 1 diabetes (dated by TCRdb to 2016 to 2019). Describing the broader study: No differences in mean age, gender distribution, total cell number or subset yield were found between patients and healthy donors. A total of 107,917,701 sorted cells were examined across all samples, and a strong correlation was observed between cell number per subset and RNA yield. The study compared TCRB repertoires of sorted circulating CD4+ T cell subsets between recently diagnosed type 1 diabetes patients and matched healthy donors. Whereas all 28 donors provided naive and central memory subsets, regulatory and stem cell-like memory subsets were isolated from just 8 patients and about 8 healthy donors.

Study-wide findings and limitations: Shorter templates might have been favored by PCR, but patient and control samples were amplified and corrected together, so both groups would have been affected equally by any skew. HLA sub-analyses involved small numbers of individuals, so any influence of HLA type on TCRB rearrangement remained unresolved. Because cDNA rather than genomic DNA was sequenced, highly expressing activated cells could have been over-represented, although no difference in activation and CD3 levels was found between groups. At VDJ recombination sites, type 1 diabetes patients had fewer insertions and more deleted nucleotides, which implies abnormalities in thymic rearrangement. The naive, central memory and regulatory TCRB repertoires appeared to resemble one another more closely among patients than among healthy donors. A moderate but significant shortening of TCRB CDR3 length was observed in type 1 diabetes patients in all four CD4+ subsets.

CDR1 and CDR2, per the germline V gene, are LGHNA and YNFKEQ. V is pared back by 5 bases and J by 5 bases, with 16 bases lying between the germline termini. Reading from cysteine to phenylalanine, the CDR3 counts 15 amino acids. Of all the DNA, just the CDR3 is kept, 45 bases in frame from base 1. From each donor, a single peripheral blood sample of about 100 mL on average was drawn into heparinised tubes. Naive, central memory, regulatory and stem cell-like memory CD4+ T cells were sorted on a BD FACSAria II using a panel including CD45RO, CCR7, CD25, CD127, CD95 and CD27. A purity above 98% was achieved for all sorted populations. PBMCs were separated immediately by Lymphoprep density gradient centrifugation and were stained directly, without being cultured. To minimize batch effects, samples were stained and sorted in pairs, one healthy donor with one patient per experiment. This clone was detected only a few times. The specificity of this receptor is unknown. No quality values exist for individual bases; no much larger clone is one base distant.

The entire amount of isolated RNA was reverse transcribed using the High Capacity cDNA Reverse Transcription Kit, so the sequenced TCRB transcripts were expressed ones. Deep immunoSEQ sequencing was applied to naive, central memory and regulatory T cell samples, giving an average of around 3.8 million total reads per sample. Sorted cells were lysed in RLT buffer and RNA was extracted with DNase-treated RNeasy Micro or Mini kits, depending on cell number. To prevent cross-contamination, each cell subset was processed individually, whereas patient and healthy donor samples were processed jointly. TCRB sequences were amplified from cDNA with the immunoSEQ multiplex PCR, producing 87-bp fragments spanning the CDR3 region. Sequencing of the amplicons was done on the Illumina HiSeq platform. The study's own analysis went as follows. Synthetic template baselines were used to correct PCR bias computationally, reads within Hamming distance 2 were collapsed, and singletons that could not be merged were discarded. Reads were aligned against IMGT so that V, D and J genes, CDR3 length and insertions or deletions at six rearrangement sites could be assigned. Within each subset, clonotype counts were normalized to the number of sorted cells before true diversity and Gini coefficients were calculated with the tcR R package. The overlap coefficient, calculated on TCRB nucleotide sequences, was used to quantify repertoire sharing. Out-of-frame TCRB sequences from naive cells were analyzed to stand in for the pre-selection repertoire. What TCRdb holds here is the immuneACCESS table cut down to in-frame rearrangements. Part of the clones is not present; checked against another copy, under half of the missing clones reflect an unresolved V gene, and the others are unexplained. That table furnishes V, J and clone size, whereas the DNA furnished D and trimming. The sample yields under 900,000 clones; roughly a sixth were counted once. Around 0.02% of the sample goes to the ten largest clones.

The sequence links TRBV4-2 to TRBJ2-1; the D gene cannot be resolved reliably. Material: naive CD4+ T cells from blood. The intended sense of this specimen's cell subset or site label: true naive CD4+ T cells. This TCR was recovered from a young woman in good health. The CDR3 protein: CASSSSGYAHNEQFF. The sequence in DNA is TGTGCCAGCAGCTCCTCGGGCTACGCCCACAATGAGCAGTTCTTC.